This T cell receptor (beta chain) was obtained from a study of cytomegalovirus exposure and HLA in healthy donors. Overall study context: The approximately 120 validation repertoires used the same platform as the roughly 670 first-cohort repertoires (as reported by a later analysis).

Study-wide results and caveats: Across donors, most TCRs were seen rarely, yet some public ones were widespread. Researchers counted around 160 TCR beta chains as cytomegalovirus-associated.

Separate from the roughly 670-subject first cohort, the approximately 120-subject validation cohort was the one that the donors belonged to. Germline CDR1 MNHEY, CDR2 SMNVEV (reference sequence). V gave up 5 bases and J gave up 1 base, with 11 bases separating them. This CDR3 is 14 amino acids long. Libraries were prepared by immunoSEQ multiplex PCR; TCRdb keeps only in-frame clonotypes and omits some of them. The profile shows about 220,000 clones, 75% to 95% of them singletons. Turning to this clone: Its antigen is not known.

This receptor was taken from a woman between 18 and 29 years old in good health and CMV-seronegative. The source material was PBMCs. The chain combines TRBV27 with TRBJ1-1; D is perhaps TRBD1 (5 bases). The CDR3 here is CASSMVGGNTEAFF. In DNA form, the CDR3 reads TGTGCCAGCAGTATGGTGGGGGGGAACACTGAAGCTTTCTTT.